Listed here are 23 T cell receptor beta chains from one sample, sequenced in a study of T cells in Graves' hyperthyroidism and ophthalmopathy. Amplification of TCR beta CDR3 regions used RNA as the template. A first-round RT-PCR of the TCR CDR3 used the HTBI primer set. MiXCR, run by TCRdb on the multiplex PCR reads, gives a single entry per CDR3 protein. Of 600,000 or so distinct CDR3 sequences listed, roughly 15% are singletons. Source material: blood. These receptors all come from a woman aged 25 to 39 with Graves' hyperthyroidism.

This clonotype was seen ten or more times. J is TRBJ1-2 and V is TRBV6-1, with TRBD1 matching 7 bases. Germline-derived CDR1 and CDR2 are MNHNS and SASEGT. The CDR3 length is 12 residues. The V and J ends lost 7 bases and 7 bases, in that order; junction bases with no gene match: 6. CDR3 in DNA: TGTGCCAGCACCCCGGACAGGATTGGCTACACCTTC. It yields the protein CASTPDRIGYTF.

The table lists this clonotype with many counts. The rearrangement joins TRBV27 to TRBJ1-4, with 8 nucleotides matching TRBD1. V was clipped by 4 bases and J by 7 bases; unmatched bases: 11. This CDR3 comprises 16 residues. CDR1 and CDR2 (germline): MNHEY, SMNVEV (reference sequence). This CDR3 reads CASSSLPGGASEKLFF. DNA for the CDR3: TGTGCCAGCAGTTCCTTACCAGGGGGCGCGAGTGAAAAACTGTTTTTT.

This clonotype was seen many times. The chain couples TRBV12-3 or TRBV12-4 to TRBJ2-1; D unclear. The CDR3 consists of 10 residues. Trimming left V 3 bases short and J 9 bases short, with 3 bases between. CDR3 region: CASSLVEQFF. CDR3 nucleotides: TGTGCCAGCAGTTTGGTTGAGCAGTTCTTC.

This clonotype occurred many times. V usage is TRBV6-6 and J usage is TRBJ1-1; 7 nucleotides match TRBD1. From germline, CDR1 is MNHNY and CDR2 SVGAGI (reference sequence). V trimming: 2 bases; J trimming: 4 bases; junction bases outside the gene matches: 4. This CDR3 contains 14 residues. CDR3 protein: CASSYAQGGTEAFF. As DNA, the CDR3 is TGTGCCAGCAGTTACGCCCAGGGGGGCACTGAAGCTTTCTTT.

The sample holds a few counts of this clonotype. The gene calls are TRBV19 and TRBJ2-7, with 7 bases that match TRBD2. V lost 6 bases, J lost 3 bases, and 2 bases stayed unmatched. From germline, CDR1 is LNHDA and CDR2 SQIVND (reference sequence). The CDR3 has 12 amino acids. The CDR3 region has the DNA TGTGCCAGTAGGGGAGGGTACTACGAGCAGTACTTC. Protein product: CASRGGYYEQYF.

This chain joins TRBV9 and TRBJ1-2; D unresolved. The V end was cut by 3 bases, the J end by 1 base, with 13 bases between. The CDR3 has 15 residues. Germline CDR1 reads SGDLS; CDR2 reads YYNGEE. This chain's CDR3 is CASSGYGRNNYGYTF. The CDR3 DNA reads as TGTGCCAGCAGCGGTTACGGACGGAATAACTATGGCTACACCTTC.

This clonotype has ten or more counts. V and J are TRBV20-1 and TRBJ1-1, with D perhaps TRBD1 (5 bases). The CDR3 totals 12 residues. V lost 3 bases and J lost 5, with 10 bases in between. The germline gives CDR1 DFQATT, CDR2 SNEGSKA (reference sequence). CDR3 DNA: TGCAGTGCTAGTCGGGGGGATACTGAAGCTTTCTTT. Protein sequence: CSASRGDTEAFF.

With regard to this clonotype: At one of its ends the junction is not consistent with the germline gene, which may arise from a read error. This rearrangement joins TRBV4-1 to TRBJ2-7; D may be TRBD1 or TRBD2 (5 bases each). Germline V gene sequence: CDR1 MGHRA, CDR2 YSYEKL. CDR3 length: 15 residues. The CDR3 nucleotides are TGCGCCAGCAGTCAAGGGGCTAGCCGCACCTACGAGCAGTACTTC. Translating gives CASSQGASRTYEQYF.

This clonotype was observed many times. This chain connects TRBV6-6 to TRBJ2-3, with D possibly being TRBD2 (6 bases). The CDR3 extends over 15 amino acids. Germline V gives CDR1 MNHNY, CDR2 SVGAGI (reference sequence). The germline V and J ends were trimmed by 2 bases and 5 bases, with 14 bases remaining between them. The CDR3 protein is CASSYTRDSEDTQYF. The CDR3 DNA reads TGTGCCAGCAGTTACACCCGGGACTCCGAAGATACGCAGTATTTT.

Many counts were recorded for this clonotype. This chain joins TRBV3-1 and TRBJ2-3; the D gene is possibly TRBD2 (5 bases). Germline CDR1 LGHDT, CDR2 YNNKEL (reference sequence). Trimming removed 3 bases from V and 2 bases from J, with 9 bases in between. This CDR3 has 14 residues. In DNA form, the CDR3 reads TGTGCCAGCAGCCAGTGGGAGAACACAGATACGCAGTATTTT. It encodes CASSQWENTDTQYF.

Only a few counts were recorded for this clonotype. V gene TRBV7-9 combines with J gene TRBJ1-4, with D perhaps matching TRBD1 (5 bases). Germline V gene lookup returns CDR1 SEHNR and CDR2 FQNEAQ (reference sequence). V was cut by 4 bases and J by 3 bases, with 21 bases left in between. The CDR3 sequence is 18 residues long. The CDR3 coding sequence is TGTGCCAGCAGCTCATATCGTCGGTTAGGGGATGCTAATGAAAAACTGTTTTTT. Translation: CASSSYRRLGDANEKLFF. Together with reference TRBV7-9 and TRBJ1-4, the CDR3 gives the full variable domain: DTGVSQNPRHKITKRGQNVTFRCDPISEHNRLYWYRQTLGQGPEFLTYFQNEAQLEKSRLLSDRFSAERPKGSFSTLEIQRTEQGDSAMYLCASSSYRRLGDANEKLFFGSGTQLSVL.

On this clonotype: It may be a read error: a sequence one base away is much more abundant. The chain has TRBV19 and TRBJ1-1, with TRBD1 matching 7 bases. CDR1 LNHDA and CDR2 SQIVND come from the germline V gene (reference sequence). This CDR3 has 15 residues. Here the CDR3 reads CASKGYRGRNTEALF. CDR3 bases: TGTGCCAGTAAAGGGTACAGGGGACGCAACACTGAAGCTCTCTTT.

The rearrangement links TRBV20-1 to TRBJ1-5; D is perhaps TRBD1 (6 bases). Germline-derived CDR1 and CDR2 are DFQATT and SNEGSKA (reference sequence). The CDR3 is 15 amino acids. Between the trimmed V and J ends, which lost 0 bases and 8 bases, there was a span of 17 bases. Here the CDR3 reads CSAREGAEKGEPQHF. CDR3 DNA: TGCAGTGCTAGAGAGGGGGCGGAGAAGGGAGAGCCCCAGCATTTT.

The chain uses TRBV11-2 and TRBJ2-3; D may match TRBD1 or TRBD2 (5 bases each). V was cut by 5 bases and J by 9 bases, with 18 bases left in between. Germline CDR1 reads SGHAT; CDR2 reads FQNNGV. The CDR3 consists of 14 residues. In DNA, the CDR3 is TGTGCCAGCAGCGGGACCCAGGGTCTGGGGACGCAGTATTTT. It translates to CASSGTQGLGTQYF.

The table lists this clonotype with many counts. The chain combines TRBV7-2 with TRBJ2-7; D not certain. V was pared by 1 base and J by 2 bases, with 12 bases between. CDR3 length: 15 amino acids. Germline V gives CDR1 SGHTA, CDR2 FQGNSA. For the CDR3, the DNA is TGTGCCAGCAGCTTAGGATTCCCCCCAACCTACGAGCAGTACTTC. Its translation: CASSLGFPPTYEQYF. Filled out from reference TRBV7-2 and TRBJ2-7, the complete variable domain reads GAGVSQSPSNKVTEKGKDVELRCDPISGHTALYWYRQSLGQGLEFLIYFQGNSAPDKSGLPSDRFSAERTGGSVSTLTIQRTQQEDSAVYLCASSLGFPPTYEQYFGPGTRLTVT.

This clonotype was recorded many times. This rearrangement joins TRBV6-1 to TRBJ1-2; D is possibly TRBD1 (6 bases). Germline-derived CDR1 and CDR2 are MNHNS and SASEGT. Trimming shortened V by 5 bases and J by 2 bases, and 15 bases separated the two germline ends. This CDR3 is 15 amino acids long. The CDR3 region is CASSQQGNPNYGYTF. In nucleotides, the CDR3 is TGTGCCAGCAGTCAACAGGGAAACCCAAACTATGGCTACACCTTC.

Many counts were recorded for this clonotype. The chain combines TRBV12-3 or TRBV12-4 with TRBJ2-7; D gene unclear. This CDR3 contains 14 residues. V was shortened by 4 bases and J by 4 bases, with 14 bases between the two germline ends. CDR3 in DNA: TGTGCCAGCAGTTCCAGTGCTCTAGAGTACGAGCAGTACTTC. Residues: CASSSSALEYEQYF.

This clonotype was counted at least ten times. The chain carries TRBV28 and TRBJ2-7; perhaps TRBD2 as D (7 bases). The V end was cut by 6 bases, the J end by 4 bases, with 19 bases between. In germline, CDR1 is MDHEN, CDR2 SYDVKM. The CDR3 is 15 residues long. CDR3 nucleotides: TGTGCCAGCAGCCAAGAGAGGGGGGGTTTTTACGAGCAGTACTTC. Translating gives CASSQERGGFYEQYF.

This clonotype was recorded at least ten times. The genes are TRBV3-1 and TRBJ2-5; possible D gene TRBD2, 5 bases. V was cut by 3 bases and J by 0 bases, with 8 bases left in between. The CDR3 runs to 14 residues. Germline CDR1 LGHDT, CDR2 YNNKEL (reference sequence). The CDR3 region is CASSQSGNQETQYF. CDR3 DNA: TGTGCCAGCAGCCAGAGCGGTAACCAAGAGACCCAGTACTTC.

Ten or more counts support this clonotype. V usage is TRBV28 and J usage is TRBJ2-7; D possibly corresponds to TRBD2 (6 bases). The CDR3 is 12 residues long. The V end was cut by 10 bases, the J end by 3 bases, with 13 bases between. Germline CDR1 reads MDHEN; CDR2 reads SYDVKM. This chain's CDR3 is CATRRALYEQYF. CDR3 nucleotides: TGTGCCACGAGGAGGGCCCTCTACGAGCAGTACTTC. The entire variable domain, with the rest obtained from reference TRBV28 and TRBJ2-7, is as follows: DVKVTQSSRYLVKRTGEKVFLECVQDMDHENMFWYRQDPGLGLRLIYFSYDVKMKEKGDIPEGYSVSREKKERFSLILESASTNQTSMYLCATRRALYEQYFGPGTRLTVT.

This clonotype was seen ten or more times. The J gene is TRBJ2-1, the V gene TRBV10-3; D assignment may be TRBD1 or TRBD2 (5 bases each). Germline-derived CDR1 and CDR2 are ENHRY and SYGVKD. Trimming removed 4 bases from V and 7 bases from J, with 14 bases in between. CDR3 length equals 14 residues. The CDR3, as DNA: TGTGCCATCAGTGCCCTGGGAGCAGGGAATGAGCAGTTCTTC. Residues: CAISALGAGNEQFF.

V gene TRBV9 combines with J gene TRBJ2-3; no firm D call. Per the germline V gene, CDR1 is SGDLS and CDR2 is YYNGEE. The CDR3 is 12 residues long. V was cut by 3 bases and J by 6 bases, with 8 bases left in between. The CDR3: CASSEGYDTQYF. The DNA for the CDR3 is TGTGCCAGCAGCGAGGGCTACGATACGCAGTATTTT. Variable domain in full (rest from reference TRBV9 and TRBJ2-3): DSGVTQTPKHLITATGQRVTLRCSPRSGDLSVYWYQQSLDQGLQFLIQYYNGEERAKGNILERFSAQQFPDLHSELNLSSLELGDSALYFCASSEGYDTQYFGPGTRLTVL.

V gene TRBV7-3 combines with J gene TRBJ2-1; D not resolved. CDR3 length equals 17 residues. V was shortened by 1 base and J by 0 bases, with 13 bases between the two germline ends. Germline V CDR1 and CDR2: SGHTA, FQGTGA. The CDR3 DNA is TGTGCCAGCAGCTTAAACGTCCTAACGAGCTCCTACAATGAGCAGTTCTTC. Amino acid sequence: CASSLNVLTSSYNEQFF.